Listed below are T cell receptor beta chains from one sample, sequenced in a study of a mutant IDH1 vaccine in newly diagnosed glioma. Method: immunoSEQ multiplex PCR; TCRdb's copy keeps in-frame clones and lacks some. The sample lists tens of thousands of clones, about 78% occurring once. No antigen has been identified for these receptors. Sequencing was performed on PBMCs, taken from a glioma patient whose treatment included an IDH1 peptide vaccine. Source of these receptors: a woman in her 40s with glioma. Some clones in this sample may be carry-over from other donors' samples. Both conserved end residues are part of each CDR3. The D gene is left open where the match is weak. Not all rows give a size; the values are once, few, many and, for expanded clones, a class.

J,size,V,D,CDR3,DNA
TRBJ2-3,.,TRBV6-1,.,CASRVDGASTDTQYF,TGTGCCAGCAGAGTAGACGGAGCTAGCACAGATACGCAGTATTTT
TRBJ1-1,.,TRBV4-1,.,CASSQERVTEAFF,TGCGCCAGCAGCCAAGAAAGAGTCACTGAAGCTTTCTTT
TRBJ1-6,.,TRBV5-6,.,CASSLWGPNRALHF,TGTGCCAGCAGCTTGTGGGGCCCTAATCGAGCCCTCCACTTT
TRBJ2-7,few,TRBV29-1,.,CSVDNRGGDYEQYF,TGCAGCGTTGACAATAGGGGGGGGGACTACGAGCAGTACTTC
TRBJ2-7,.,TRBV6-5,TRBD2,CASRRPAGAYEQYF,TGTGCCAGCAGGAGACCAGCGGGGGCATACGAGCAGTACTTC
TRBJ2-7,.,TRBV6-1,TRBD2,CASHSGRRGHEQYF,TGTGCCAGCCATAGCGGGAGGAGGGGCCACGAGCAGTACTTC
TRBJ1-2,.,TRBV28,.,CASQTGSGAGYTF,TGTGCCAGTCAAACCGGGAGTGGGGCGGGCTACACCTTC
TRBJ1-6,.,TRBV30,TRBD1,CAFYSGTEADSPLHF,TGTGCCTTCTACTCCGGGACAGAGGCCGATTCACCCCTCCACTTT
TRBJ1-1,medium-sized,TRBV4-3,.,CASSHRGTGNTEAFF,TGCGCCAGCAGCCATCGGGGGACGGGCAACACTGAAGCTTTCTTT
TRBJ1-1,.,TRBV5-1,TRBD1,CASSPRTGENTEAFF,TGCGCCAGCAGCCCAAGGACAGGGGAGAACACTGAAGCTTTCTTT
TRBJ2-1,once,TRBV2,.,CAPRSSRRQFF,TGTGCCCCTCGTTCCTCCCGCAGGCAGTTCTTC
TRBJ1-1,.,TRBV29-1,.,CSEGDTGPRGAFF,TGCAGCGAGGGGGATACCGGGCCTAGAGGAGCTTTCTTT
TRBJ2-3,few,TRBV7-2,.,CASSLGVFTDTQYF,TGTGCCAGCAGCTTGGGGGTATTCACAGATACGCAGTATTTT
TRBJ2-3,.,TRBV6-5,.,CASRDGTDTQYF,TGTGCCAGCAGGGACGGCACAGATACGCAGTATTTT
TRBJ2-5,.,TRBV5-1,.,CASSRSVSAETQYF,TGCGCCAGCAGCCGCTCAGTTAGCGCCGAGACCCAGTACTTC
TRBJ2-1,.,TRBV18,TRBD2,CASSPPQGLVDNEQFF,TGTGCCAGCTCACCACCTCAGGGACTAGTGGACAATGAGCAGTTCTTC
TRBJ1-1,.,TRBV11-2,.,CASSLLRTEAFF,TGTGCCAGCAGCTTACTGCGCACTGAAGCTTTCTTT
TRBJ1-2,.,TRBV18,.,CASSPPLGGYTF,TGTGCCAGCTCACCACCGTTAGGTGGCTACACCTTC
TRBJ1-1,.,TRBV4-2,.,CASSPTAMNTEAFF,TGTGCCAGCAGCCCGACAGCTATGAACACTGAAGCTTTCTTT
TRBJ1-3,.,TRBV6-4,TRBD1,CASMVTGTGDSGNTIYF,TGTGCCAGCATGGTTACCGGGACAGGGGATTCCGGAAACACCATATATTTT
TRBJ2-7,.,TRBV29-1,TRBD2,CSVVAGAGEQYF,TGCAGCGTTGTTGCGGGAGCGGGTGAGCAGTACTTC
TRBJ1-5,few,TRBV19,.,CASSLNVNQPQHF,TGTGCCAGTAGCCTGAACGTGAATCAGCCCCAGCATTTT
TRBJ2-7,once,TRBV5-8,.,CASRSGYEQYF,TGTGCCAGCAGGTCCGGCTACGAGCAGTACTTC
TRBJ1-1,few,TRBV29-1,.,CSVSSTANTEAFF,TGCAGCGTGAGCTCGACAGCAAATACTGAAGCTTTCTTT
TRBJ1-1,few,TRBV9,TRBD1,CASSVGQGEAFF,TGTGCCAGCAGCGTAGGACAGGGGGAAGCTTTCTTT
TRBJ2-1,.,TRBV19,.,CASSLVGGSYNEQFF,TGTGCCAGTAGTTTAGTGGGAGGCTCCTACAATGAGCAGTTCTTC
TRBJ2-3,once,TRBV27,.,CASSFADTQYF,TGTGCCAGCAGTTTTGCAGATACGCAGTATTTT
TRBJ1-5,.,TRBV4-1,TRBD1,CASSVEGTGSQPQHF,TGCGCCAGCTCTGTTGAGGGGACAGGGTCTCAGCCCCAGCATTTT
TRBJ2-5,.,TRBV6-6,TRBD1,CASSSPTGTQETQYF,TGTGCCAGCAGCTCCCCGACAGGGACCCAAGAGACCCAGTACTTC
TRBJ1-5,.,TRBV7-9,.,CASSLGRDNQPQHF,TGTGCCAGCAGCTTGGGCAGAGACAATCAGCCCCAGCATTTT
TRBJ2-5,.,TRBV4-1,.,CASSLAGKETQYF,TGCGCCAGCAGCCTCGCGGGAAAAGAGACCCAGTACTTC
TRBJ1-1,few,TRBV5-5,.,CASSFNTEAFF,TGTGCCAGCAGCTTTAACACTGAAGCTTTCTTT
TRBJ1-5,.,TRBV19,.,CASSTDRYQPQHF,TGTGCCAGTAGTACGGACAGATATCAGCCCCAGCATTTT
TRBJ1-1,.,TRBV10-3,TRBD1,CASTTGGSTEAFF,TGTGCCAGCACGACAGGGGGGAGCACTGAAGCTTTCTTT
TRBJ1-1,.,TRBV11-3,.,CASSPTRNTEAFF,TGTGCCAGCAGTCCGACACGTAACACTGAAGCTTTCTTT
TRBJ1-2,.,TRBV5-8,.,CASSLAGGYTF,TGTGCCAGCAGCTTGGCCGGGGGCTACACCTTC
TRBJ2-1,.,TRBV5-4,TRBD1,CASSPRQGYNEQFF,TGTGCCAGCAGCCCAAGACAGGGTTACAATGAGCAGTTCTTC
TRBJ2-7,.,TRBV10-3,.,CAISESRAREANYEQYF,TGTGCCATCAGTGAGTCGCGAGCGAGAGAAGCGAACTACGAGCAGTACTTC
TRBJ1-5,.,TRBV6-5,.,CASRTQGPNQPQHF,TGTGCCAGCAGAACCCAAGGACCAAATCAGCCCCAGCATTTT
TRBJ1-3,few,TRBV7-8,.,CASSLSGTGGNTIYF,TGTGCCAGCAGCTTATCCGGTACTGGTGGAAACACCATATATTTT
TRBJ2-7,.,TRBV29-1,.,CSVSSRYEQYF,TGCAGCGTTTCTTCCCGTTACGAGCAGTACTTC
TRBJ1-4,.,TRBV9,.,CASSVDSGNPSTNEKLFF,TGTGCCAGCAGCGTAGATTCAGGGAACCCCTCAACTAATGAAAAACTGTTTTTT
TRBJ1-1,.,TRBV4-2,TRBD1,CASSERDRGHFKMNTEAFF,TGTGCCAGCAGCGAAAGGGACAGGGGGCATTTCAAGATGAACACTGAAGCTTTCTTT
TRBJ1-1,.,TRBV7-3,TRBD1,CASSPDRDALGAFF,TGTGCCAGCAGTCCAGACAGGGATGCATTAGGAGCTTTCTTT
TRBJ2-3,once,TRBV5-1,.,CASSLGAGTTDTQYF,TGCGCCAGCAGCTTGGGGGCGGGAACCACAGATACGCAGTATTTT
TRBJ2-6,.,TRBV4-3,TRBD1,CASSSARGTGANVLTF,TGCGCCAGCAGCTCCGCCAGGGGGACTGGGGCCAACGTCCTGACTTTC
TRBJ2-7,.,TRBV19,TRBD2,CASRSLAGGSAGEQYF,TGTGCCAGTAGGTCTCTGGCGGGAGGCTCGGCGGGAGAGCAGTACTTC
TRBJ1-2,few,TRBV15,TRBD1,CATSRYGQGGYGYTF,TGTGCCACCAGCCGATACGGACAGGGCGGCTATGGCTACACCTTC
TRBJ2-1,.,TRBV5-1,TRBD2,CASSPGTSHNEQFF,TGCGCCAGCAGCCCCGGGACTAGCCACAATGAGCAGTTCTTC
TRBJ1-2,.,TRBV10-3,TRBD1,CAIRAGTGDYGYTF,TGTGCCATCAGGGCCGGGACAGGGGACTATGGCTACACCTTC
TRBJ1-5,.,TRBV5-4,TRBD1,CASSSKQGPSDSNQPQHF,TGTGCCAGCAGCTCAAAACAGGGGCCAAGTGATAGCAATCAGCCCCAGCATTTT